The T cell receptor beta chain under discussion was sequenced for a study of T cell changes during pregnancy in multiple sclerosis. Using immunoSEQ multiplex PCR, the repertoire was profiled, and TCRdb retains in-frame clones only, with some absent. This table holds approximately 84,000 clones, around 94% found once. The germline CDR1 and CDR2 sequences are SNHLY and FYNNEI. The length of the CDR3 is 13 residues. V lost 9 bases and J lost 5; bases outside the gene matches: 6. The sample holds a few counts of this clone. This clonotype was obtained from a female donor in good health, enrolled as a control in a pregnancy study. The J gene is TRBJ1-1, the V gene TRBV2; 10 bases fit TRBD1. The material sequenced was peripheral blood, taken in the second trimester of pregnancy. CDR3 nucleotides: TGTGCCAGTCGGACAGGGGGTGGTACTGAAGCTTTCTTT. Its translation: CASRTGGGTEAFF.